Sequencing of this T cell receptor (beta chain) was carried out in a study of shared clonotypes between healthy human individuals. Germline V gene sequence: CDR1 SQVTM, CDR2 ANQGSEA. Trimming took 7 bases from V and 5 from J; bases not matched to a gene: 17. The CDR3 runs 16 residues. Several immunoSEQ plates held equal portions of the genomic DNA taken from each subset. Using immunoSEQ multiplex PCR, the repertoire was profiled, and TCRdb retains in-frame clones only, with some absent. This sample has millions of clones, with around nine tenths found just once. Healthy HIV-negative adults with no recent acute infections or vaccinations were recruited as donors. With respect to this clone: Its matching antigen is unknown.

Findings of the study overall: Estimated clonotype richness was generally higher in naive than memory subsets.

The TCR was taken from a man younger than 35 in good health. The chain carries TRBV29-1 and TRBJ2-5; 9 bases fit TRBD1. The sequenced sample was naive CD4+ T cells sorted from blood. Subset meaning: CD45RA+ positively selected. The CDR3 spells CSAATHLGQGSETQYF. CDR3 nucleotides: TGCAGCGCCGCAACCCACTTGGGACAGGGCAGCGAGACCCAGTACTTC.